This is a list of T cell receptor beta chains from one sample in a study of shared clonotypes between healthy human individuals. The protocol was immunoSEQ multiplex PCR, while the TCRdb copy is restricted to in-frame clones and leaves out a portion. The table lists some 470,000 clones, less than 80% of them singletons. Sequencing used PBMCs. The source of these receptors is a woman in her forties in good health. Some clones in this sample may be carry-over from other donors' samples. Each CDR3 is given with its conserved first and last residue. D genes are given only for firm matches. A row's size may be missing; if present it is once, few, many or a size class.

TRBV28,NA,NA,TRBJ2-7,CASTLGGYEQYF,TGTGCCAGCACCTTGGGAGGCTACGAGCAGTACTTC
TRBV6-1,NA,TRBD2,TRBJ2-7,CASIRSGLGMYEQYF,TGTGCCAGCATTAGAAGCGGACTAGGGATGTACGAGCAGTACTTC
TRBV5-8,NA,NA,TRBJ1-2,CASSLRNNYGYTF,TGTGCCAGCAGCTTGCGGAATAACTATGGCTACACCTTC
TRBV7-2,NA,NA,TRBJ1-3,CASSLYSGNTIYF,TGTGCCAGCAGCTTATATTCTGGGAACACCATATATTTT
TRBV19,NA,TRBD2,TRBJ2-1,CASSRTSVYNEQFF,TGTGCCAGTAGCCGGACTAGCGTATACAATGAGCAGTTCTTC
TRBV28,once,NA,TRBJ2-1,CASSLSRTAIFNEQFF,TGTGCCAGCAGTTTGTCCAGGACGGCAATCTTCAATGAGCAGTTCTTC
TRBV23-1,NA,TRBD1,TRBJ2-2,CASSHWDRGFPGELFF,TGCGCCAGCAGTCATTGGGACAGGGGGTTCCCCGGGGAGCTGTTTTTT
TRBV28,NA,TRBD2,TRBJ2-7,CASRAGGLAATYEQYF,TGTGCCAGCAGGGCGGGGGGCCTAGCGGCCACCTACGAGCAGTACTTC
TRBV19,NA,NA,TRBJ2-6,CASSPRENTGANVLTF,TGTGCCAGTAGTCCCCGGGAGAACACTGGGGCCAACGTCCTGACTTTC
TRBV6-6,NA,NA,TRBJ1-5,CASSRTDSNNQPQHF,TGTGCCAGCAGTCGGACGGACTCGAACAATCAGCCCCAGCATTTT
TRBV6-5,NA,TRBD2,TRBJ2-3,CASSYGLAGIGDTQYF,TGTGCCAGCAGTTACGGGCTAGCGGGGATCGGGGATACGCAGTATTTT
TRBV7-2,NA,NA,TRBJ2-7,CASSLKSGAPYEQYF,TGTGCCAGCAGCTTAAAGTCTGGGGCCCCCTACGAGCAGTACTTC
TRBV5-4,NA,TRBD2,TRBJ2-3,CASSLRLAGSRDTQYF,TGTGCCAGCAGCCTCAGACTAGCGGGGTCCAGGGATACGCAGTATTTT
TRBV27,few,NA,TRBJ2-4,CASSSPGLHGRKYF,TGTGCCAGCAGCTCCCCCGGCTTGCATGGGCGGAAGTACTTC
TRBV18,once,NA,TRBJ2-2,CATEPNAGELFF,TGTGCCACGGAACCGAACGCCGGGGAGCTGTTTTTT
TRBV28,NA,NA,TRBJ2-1,CASSLPPGQEAEQFF,TGTGCCAGCAGTTTACCCCCCGGGCAGGAGGCCGAGCAGTTCTTC
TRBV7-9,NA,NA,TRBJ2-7,CASSLDVGTNYEQYF,TGTGCCAGCAGCTTAGACGTCGGGACAAATTACGAGCAGTACTTC
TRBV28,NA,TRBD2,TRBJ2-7,CASSFLAGGSYEQYF,TGTGCCAGCAGTTTTCTGGCGGGAGGATCCTACGAGCAGTACTTC
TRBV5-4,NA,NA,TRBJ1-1,CASSLFGVDTEAFF,TGTGCCAGCAGCCTTTTCGGGGTTGACACTGAAGCTTTCTTT
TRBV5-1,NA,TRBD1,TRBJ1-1,CASSFQGVEAFF,TGCGCCAGCAGCTTTCAGGGGGTCGAAGCTTTCTTT
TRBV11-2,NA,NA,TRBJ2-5,CASSFGRGETQYF,TGTGCCAGCAGCTTCGGCAGGGGTGAGACCCAGTACTTC
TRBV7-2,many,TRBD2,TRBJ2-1,CASSLVSSGRGEQFF,TGTGCCAGCAGCTTAGTTTCTAGCGGGAGGGGTGAGCAGTTCTTC
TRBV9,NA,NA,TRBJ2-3,CASSGRAVSTDTQYF,TGTGCCAGCAGCGGCCGGGCCGTTAGCACAGATACGCAGTATTTT
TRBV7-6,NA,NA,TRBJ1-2,CASSAQDDTNYGYTF,TGTGCCAGCAGCGCGCAGGACGACACTAACTATGGCTACACCTTC
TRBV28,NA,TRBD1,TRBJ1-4,CASSSLKTGLGEKLFF,TGTGCCAGCAGTTCCCTCAAGACAGGGCTGGGGGAAAAACTGTTTTTT
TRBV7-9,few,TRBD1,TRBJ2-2,CASTPFGQGQGTGELFF,TGTGCCAGCACCCCCTTTGGGCAAGGACAGGGGACCGGGGAGCTGTTTTTT
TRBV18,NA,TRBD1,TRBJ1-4,CASSPAGQSGKLFF,TGTGCCAGCTCACCAGCGGGACAGAGCGGAAAACTGTTTTTT
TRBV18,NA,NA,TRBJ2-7,CASSPHPVWEQYF,TGTGCCAGCTCACCACATCCGGTTTGGGAGCAGTACTTC
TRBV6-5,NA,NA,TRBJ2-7,CASSYSGPREQYF,TGTGCCAGCAGTTACTCGGGCCCGCGAGAGCAGTACTTC
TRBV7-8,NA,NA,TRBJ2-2,CASSLGSSAGELFF,TGTGCCAGCAGCTTAGGGAGTAGCGCCGGGGAGCTGTTTTTT
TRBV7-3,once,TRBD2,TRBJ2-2,CASSPGGNGELFF,TGTGCCAGCAGCCCCGGGGGGAACGGGGAGCTGTTTTTT
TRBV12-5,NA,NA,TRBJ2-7,CASALWGQIDEQYF,TGTGCTAGTGCCCTTTGGGGGCAAATCGACGAGCAGTACTTC
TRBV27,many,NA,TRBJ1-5,CASSYGTENQPQHF,TGTGCCAGCAGTTACGGGACGGAGAATCAGCCCCAGCATTTT
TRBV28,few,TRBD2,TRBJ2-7,CASSLPGTTTYEQYF,TGTGCCAGCAGTCTCCCCGGGACTACAACCTACGAGCAGTACTTC
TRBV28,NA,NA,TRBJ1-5,CASSSYSYNQPQHF,TGTGCCAGCAGTTCTTATAGTTACAATCAGCCCCAGCATTTT
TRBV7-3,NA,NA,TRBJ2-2,CASSLIGSLGDSGELFF,TGTGCCAGCAGCTTAATTGGGAGTTTGGGGGATTCCGGGGAGCTGTTTTTT
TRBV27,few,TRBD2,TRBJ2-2,CASSGLAGARGELFF,TGTGCCAGCTCGGGACTAGCGGGAGCTAGAGGGGAGCTGTTTTTT
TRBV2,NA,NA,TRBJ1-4,CASRDRDTNNEKLFF,TGTGCCAGCAGGGATCGGGACACCAATAATGAAAAACTGTTTTTT
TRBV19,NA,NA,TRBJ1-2,CASSIRLVGNYGYTF,TGTGCCAGTAGTATTCGGTTAGTGGGTAACTATGGCTACACCTTC
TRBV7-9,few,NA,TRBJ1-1,CASSLTREAFF,TGTGCCAGCAGCTTAACCCGAGAAGCTTTCTTT
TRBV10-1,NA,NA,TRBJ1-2,CASSVFRDSNYTF,TGCGCCAGCAGTGTTTTCCGGGACTCTAACTACACCTTC
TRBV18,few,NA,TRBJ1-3,CASSPSPLGNSGNTIYF,TGTGCCAGCTCACCATCCCCCCTCGGGAACTCTGGAAACACCATATATTTT
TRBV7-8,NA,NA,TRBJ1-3,CASTPRSAVLRAGNTIYF,TGTGCCAGCACCCCCCGCAGCGCGGTTTTGAGGGCTGGAAACACCATATATTTT
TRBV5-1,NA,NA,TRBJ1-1,CASSFQGLDTEAFF,TGCGCCAGCAGCTTTCAGGGGTTAGACACTGAAGCTTTCTTT
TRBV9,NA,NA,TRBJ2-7,CASSPPSGPYYEQYF,TGTGCCAGCAGCCCACCGAGCGGTCCTTATTACGAGCAGTACTTC
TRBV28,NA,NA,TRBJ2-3,CASSRLVGTDTQYF,TGTGCCAGCAGTCGACTAGTTGGCACAGATACGCAGTATTTT
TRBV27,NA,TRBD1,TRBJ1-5,CASADREVNQPQHF,TGTGCCAGCGCGGACAGGGAAGTCAATCAGCCCCAGCATTTT
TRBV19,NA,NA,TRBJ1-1,CASRNQGIAEAFF,TGTGCCAGTCGGAACCAGGGGATCGCTGAAGCTTTCTTT
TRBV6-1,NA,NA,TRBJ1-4,CASSARGIEEKLFF,TGTGCCAGCAGTGCCCGGGGGATAGAAGAAAAACTGTTTTTT
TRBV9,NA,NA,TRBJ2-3,CASSVAGRPDTQYF,TGTGCCAGCAGCGTAGCAGGGAGACCAGATACGCAGTATTTT
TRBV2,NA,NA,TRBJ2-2,CASKRGGLTGELFF,TGTGCCAGCAAGAGGGGAGGACTGACCGGGGAGCTGTTTTTT
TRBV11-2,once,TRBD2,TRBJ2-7,CASTRLAGDSYEQYF,TGTGCCAGCACCCGACTAGCGGGAGACTCCTACGAGCAGTACTTC
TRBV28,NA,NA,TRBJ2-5,CASQGPAQETQYF,TGTGCCAGCCAGGGACCGGCCCAAGAGACCCAGTACTTC
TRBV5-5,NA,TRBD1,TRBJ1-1,CASSRGGMNTEAFF,TGTGCCAGCAGCCGAGGGGGCATGAACACTGAAGCTTTCTTT
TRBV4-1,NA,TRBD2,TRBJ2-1,CASSQHGTSGAPTEQFF,TGCGCCAGCAGCCAACACGGGACTAGCGGGGCCCCGACCGAGCAGTTCTTC